Reported below is one T cell receptor (beta chain). Random hexamers were used to reverse transcribe about 0.45 to 1 ug of RNA. TCRdb used MiXCR to reprocess the immunoSEQ multiplex PCR reads, holding one entry per CDR3 protein. The sample consists of 180,000 or so distinct CDR3 sequences, over 85% of them appearing once. The data were taken from a study of CD8 T cells in Susac syndrome. Germline values: CDR1 MNHEY, CDR2 SVGAGI. J lost 5 bases, V lost 6 bases, and 5 bases had no gene match. The CDR3 loop spans 14 amino acids. The J gene is TRBJ1-4, the V gene TRBV6-5; 8 positions agree with TRBD1. Material: CD4+ T cells from PBMCs. This sequence was found in a human donor in good health. This CDR3 is CASRRQGLNEKLFF. CDR3 in DNA: TGTGCCAGCAGAAGACAGGGGTTGAATGAAAAACTGTTTTTT.